The T cell receptor beta chain described here comes from a study of T cell repertoires in cytomegalovirus infection. TCRdb processed the reads anew with MiXCR; each CDR3 protein has one entry. Counted here are about 890,000 distinct CDR3 sequences, more than 25% occurring once; the ten biggest clones make up about 14%. Study conclusions and caveats: The ex vivo response showed dominance by HLA-C-restricted CMV-specific TCR beta clonotypes.

The CDR3 has 14 amino acids. Germline-derived CDR1 and CDR2 are MNHEY and SVGAGI. The V and J ends lost 1 base and 4 bases respectively, with 10 bases between them. Details on this clonotype: What it binds is unknown.

V usage is TRBV6-5 and J usage is TRBJ1-1, with D maybe TRBD1 (5 bases). The specimen was cultured CD8+ T cells from PBMCs, collected from culture after CMV antigen stimulation. The source of this sequence is a human donor in good health (CMV status not recorded). Some clones in this sample may be carry-over from other donors' samples. The CDR3 sequence: CASSYWQGSTEAFF. The CDR3 DNA reads as TGTGCCAGCAGTTACTGGCAGGGAAGCACTGAAGCTTTCTTT.